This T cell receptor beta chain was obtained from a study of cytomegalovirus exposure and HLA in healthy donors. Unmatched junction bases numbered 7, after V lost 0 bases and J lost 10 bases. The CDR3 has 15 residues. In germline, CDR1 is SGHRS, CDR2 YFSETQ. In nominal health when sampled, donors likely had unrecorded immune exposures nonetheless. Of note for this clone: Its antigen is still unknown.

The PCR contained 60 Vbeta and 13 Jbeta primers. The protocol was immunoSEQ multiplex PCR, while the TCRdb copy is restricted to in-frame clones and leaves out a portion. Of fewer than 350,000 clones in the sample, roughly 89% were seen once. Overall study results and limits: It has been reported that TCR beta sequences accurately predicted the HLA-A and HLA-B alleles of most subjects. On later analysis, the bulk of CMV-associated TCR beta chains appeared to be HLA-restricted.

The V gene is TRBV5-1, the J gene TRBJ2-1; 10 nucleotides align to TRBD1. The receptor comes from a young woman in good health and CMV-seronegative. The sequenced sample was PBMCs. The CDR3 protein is CASSLETGGREEQFF. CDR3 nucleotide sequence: TGCGCCAGCAGCTTGGAGACAGGGGGCAGGGAAGAGCAGTTCTTC.